The next 11 T cell receptor beta chains were all read from a single sample in a study of CD8+ T cells in alopecia areata. Isolated RNA was reverse transcribed into cDNA used as the sequencing template. Method: immunoSEQ multiplex PCR; TCRdb's copy keeps in-frame clones and lacks some. This sample has 110,000 to 150,000 clones, with around three fifths found just once. Sequencing was performed on CD4+ T cells sorted from blood, taken at week 0. Every receptor here comes from a human donor with alopecia areata.

The chain employs TRBV5-4 and TRBJ2-5; 9 bases map to TRBD2. The CDR3 is 14 amino acids. Germline V gene sequence: CDR1 SGHNT, CDR2 YYREEE (reference sequence). V was pared by 2 bases and J by 5 bases, with 4 bases of the junction left unmatched. The DNA for the CDR3 is TGTGCCAGCAGCTTTGCGGGGGGGCAGGAGACCCAGTACTTC. This codes for CASSFAGGQETQYF. Full variable domain (outside the CDR3, taken from reference TRBV5-4 and TRBJ2-5): ETGVTQSPTHLIKTRGQQVTLRCSSQSGHNTVSWYQQALGQGPQFIFQYYREEENGRGNFPPRFSGLQFPNYSSELNVNALELDDSALYLCASSFAGGQETQYFGPGTRLLVL.

V and J are TRBV5-6 and TRBJ2-5; the match to TRBD2 covers 7 bases. The CDR3 length is 13 residues. V trimming: 4 bases; J trimming: 7 bases; junction bases outside the gene matches: 7. Looked up from germline, CDR1 is SGHDT and CDR2 is YYEEEE. The CDR3, as DNA: TGTGCCAGCAGCCCCGGACTAGATAGGACCCAGTACTTC. Protein product: CASSPGLDRTQYF.

J is TRBJ2-7 and V is TRBV5-1; no clear D gene. Germline V lookup: CDR1 SGHRS, CDR2 YFSETQ. The CDR3 spans 12 residues. V was trimmed by 2 bases and J by 2 bases, leaving 5 bases between them. DNA of the CDR3: TGCGCCAGCAGCTTCAGCGCCTACGAGCAGTACTTC. The encoded protein is CASSFSAYEQYF.

The rearrangement uses TRBV5-4 and TRBJ1-5; TRBD1 is a possible D gene (6 bases). There are 15 residues in the CDR3. Germline-derived CDR1 and CDR2 are SGHNT and YYREEE (reference sequence). Trimming took off 0 bases at V and 4 bases at J, with 11 bases between the two ends. The CDR3 reads CASSLGGQLNQPQHF. The CDR3 DNA sequence: TGTGCCAGCAGCTTGGGCGGACAGCTAAATCAGCCCCAGCATTTT.

V gene TRBV2 combines with J gene TRBJ2-5; 8 bases map to TRBD1. The germline V gene has CDR1 SNHLY and CDR2 FYNNEI. This CDR3 contains 12 residues. J lost 5 bases, V lost 7 bases, and 3 bases had no gene match. CDR3 amino acids: CASNNRGETQYF. The CDR3 nucleotides are TGTGCCAGCAATAACAGGGGGGAGACCCAGTACTTC.

The sample holds a few counts of this clone. The V call is TRBV15, the J call TRBJ1-6; weak D call: TRBD1 (5 bases). The CDR3 is 16 amino acids. Between the trimmed V and J ends, which lost 0 bases and 6 bases, there was a span of 12 bases. Looked up from germline, CDR1 is LNHNV and CDR2 is YYDKDF (reference sequence). The CDR3 nucleotides read TGTGCCACCAGCAGAGATGGAGGGGCTAGTAATTCACCCCTCCACTTT. This encodes CATSRDGGASNSPLHF.

This clone has a handful of counts. The chain carries TRBV11-2 and TRBJ2-7, with D hard to call. V was cut by 7 bases and J by 0 bases, with 4 bases left in between. Germline assignment: CDR1 SGHAT and CDR2 FQNNGV. CDR3 length: 11 amino acids. The CDR3 region is CASTPSYEQYF. CDR3 nucleotide sequence: TGTGCCAGCACCCCCTCCTACGAGCAGTACTTC.

The gene calls are TRBV5-1 and TRBJ2-1, with D possibly being TRBD2 (6 bases). The CDR3 length is 15 residues. Trimming removed 0 bases at V and 6 bases at J, with 13 bases between. The germline gives CDR1 SGHRS, CDR2 YFSETQ. The CDR3 spells CASSLAGGYSNEQFF. As DNA, the CDR3 is TGCGCCAGCAGCTTGGCCGGAGGGTATTCCAATGAGCAGTTCTTC. The full variable domain, in which reference TRBV5-1 and TRBJ2-1 provide the parts outside the CDR3, is KAGVTQTPRYLIKTRGQQVTLSCSPISGHRSVSWYQQTPGQGLQFLFEYFSETQRNKGNFPGRFSGRQFSNSRSEMNVSTLELGDSALYLCASSLAGGYSNEQFFGPGTRLTVL.

On this clone: An end of the junction does not agree with germline; a read error may underlie this. The rearrangement links TRBV7-7 to TRBJ2-3; D gene unclear. CDR1 and CDR2 from the germline V gene are SSHAT and FNYEAQ (reference sequence). The CDR3 runs 13 residues. In nucleotides, the CDR3 is TGTGCTAGCAGCCCTCGTTTCACAGATACGCAGTATTTT. Protein: CASSPRFTDTQYF.

The rearrangement links TRBV29-1 to TRBJ2-5; TRBD1 agrees at 8 bases. Germline values: CDR1 SQVTM, CDR2 ANQGSEA. The CDR3 is 13 amino acids. V trimming: 6 bases; J trimming: 4 bases; junction bases outside the gene matches: 7. Here the CDR3 reads CSVGQGLGETQYF. CDR3 nucleotide sequence: TGCAGCGTCGGACAGGGTTTAGGAGAGACCCAGTACTTC.

This chain links TRBV5-6 with TRBJ1-4; 8 bases agree with TRBD1. Unmatched junction bases numbered 14, after V lost 0 bases and J lost 7 bases. The V gene's germline CDR1 is SGHDT and CDR2 YYEEEE. The CDR3 spans 18 residues. CDR3 loop: CASSLGLLTGQGGEKLFF. CDR3 in DNA: TGTGCCAGCAGCTTGGGTTTATTGACCGGACAGGGTGGTGAAAAACTGTTTTTT.